One and the same sample provided the 31 T cell receptor beta chains below, sequenced in a study. Each CDR3 protein gets one entry after TCRdb re-called the RT-PCR reads with MiXCR. The sample carries about 680,000 distinct CDR3 sequences, around 14% recorded once. Sequenced material: memory CD4+ T cells from blood. These receptors all stem from a female donor in good health, serving as a healthy control.

This clonotype has just a few counts. The J gene is TRBJ2-7, the V gene TRBV18, with a possible D match to TRBD2 (5 bases). V lost 3 bases to trimming and J lost 2 bases, with 8 bases between them. Germline loops: CDR1 KGHSH, CDR2 LQKENI. CDR3 length: 13 amino acids. The CDR3 region is CASSPTEAYEQYF. DNA for the CDR3: TGTGCCAGCTCACCCACGGAGGCCTACGAGCAGTACTTC.

This clonotype was counted many times. V usage is TRBV27 and J usage is TRBJ2-7, with 7 nucleotides matching TRBD2. The V gene end was trimmed by 4 bases and the J gene end by 1 base; junction bases not matched to a gene: 13. Germline V gives CDR1 MNHEY, CDR2 SMNVEV (reference sequence). The CDR3 covers 17 residues. Here the CDR3 reads CASSSYSGGGRSYEQYF. Here the CDR3 DNA reads TGTGCCAGCAGTTCATATTCCGGCGGGGGTCGATCCTACGAGCAGTACTTC.

The rearrangement uses TRBV7-8 and TRBJ2-1; a possible D gene is TRBD2 (6 bases). Trimming removed 6 bases at V and 2 bases at J, with 20 bases between. The CDR3 runs to 17 residues. The V gene's germline CDR1 is SGHVS and CDR2 FQNEAQ. The CDR3 region has the DNA TGTGCCAGCAGTCGTTCATTTAGCGGAGGAGCCTACAATGAGCAGTTCTTC. Amino acids: CASSRSFSGGAYNEQFF.

This clonotype was counted many times. J is TRBJ2-3 and V is TRBV12-3 or TRBV12-4; possibly TRBD2 for D (6 bases). V was trimmed by 5 bases and J by 2 bases, leaving 14 bases between them. This CDR3 contains 15 residues. The CDR3 sequence is CASSLFGTYTDTQYF. As DNA, the CDR3 is TGTGCCAGCAGTCTATTCGGGACTTACACAGATACGCAGTATTTT.

This clonotype was recorded a few times. The chain recombines TRBV6-6 with TRBJ1-1; D is uncertain. There are 12 residues in the CDR3. Germline V gene sequence: CDR1 MNHNY, CDR2 SVGAGI (reference sequence). Trimming removed 2 bases at V and 5 bases at J, with 6 bases between. The CDR3: CASSYRSTEAFF. In DNA form, the CDR3 reads TGTGCCAGCAGTTACAGGTCAACTGAAGCTTTCTTT.

This clonotype was counted between two and nine times. The rearrangement links TRBV3-1 to TRBJ2-2; D gene ambiguous. The V gene's germline CDR1 is LGHDT and CDR2 YNNKEL (reference sequence). V dropped 6 bases and J dropped 0 bases, with 11 bases sitting between them. The CDR3 extends over 15 amino acids. The CDR3 region has the DNA TGTGCCAGCAGAGACACACCAGCGAACACCGGGGAGCTGTTTTTT. Its protein product is CASRDTPANTGELFF. Variable domain in full (rest from reference TRBV3-1 and TRBJ2-2): DTAVSQTPKYLVTQMGNDKSIKCEQNLGHDTMYWYKQDSKKFLKIMFSYNNKELIINETVPNRFSPKSPDKAHLNLHINSLELGDSAVYFCASRDTPANTGELFFGEGSRLTVL.

The gene calls are TRBV7-9 and TRBJ2-1; 10 bases align to TRBD2. Germline V gene lookup returns CDR1 SEHNR and CDR2 FQNEAQ (reference sequence). This CDR3 comprises 19 residues. The J segment lost 5 bases and the V segment lost 0 bases, leaving 13 bases of the junction unmatched. The CDR3 DNA reads TGTGCCAGCAGCTTAGCGCAATGGGATAGCGGGAGGTGGAACAATGAGCAGTTCTTC. Amino acid sequence: CASSLAQWDSGRWNNEQFF.

This clonotype was detected only a few times. The gene calls are TRBV28 and TRBJ2-7, with 12 bases lining up with TRBD2. The CDR3 runs to 14 residues. Germline V gives CDR1 MDHEN, CDR2 SYDVKM. The V and J ends lost 5 bases and 6 bases, in that order; junction bases with no gene match: 5. The CDR3 coding sequence is TGTGCCAGCAGTACGACTAGCGGGAGTCGCGAGCAGTACTTC. Its protein is CASSTTSGSREQYF.

This clonotype showed up many times. V gene TRBV27 combines with J gene TRBJ2-3; either TRBD1 or TRBD2 may supply D (5 bases each). Germline assignment: CDR1 MNHEY and CDR2 SMNVEV (reference sequence). The CDR3 consists of 14 residues. V lost 6 bases, J lost 2 bases, and 12 bases lay in between. CDR3 in DNA: TGTGCCAGCAGCTACCGGGACCTCACAGATACGCAGTATTTT. Amino acids: CASSYRDLTDTQYF.

Ten or more counts support this clonotype. The V and J genes are TRBV7-3 and TRBJ1-1; no clear D gene. V lost 4 bases to trimming and J lost 3 bases, with 12 bases between them. Germline V gives CDR1 SGHTA, CDR2 FQGTGA. The CDR3 has 14 residues. As DNA, the CDR3 is TGTGCCAGCAGCTCCTCCCCCCCGGACACTGAAGCTTTCTTT. It codes for CASSSSPPDTEAFF.

This clonotype came up many times. The genes are TRBV7-2 and TRBJ2-5, with 7 bases matching TRBD1. Germline lookup yields CDR1 SGHTA and CDR2 FQGNSA. CDR3 length equals 13 residues. The junction had 1 base not matched to a gene; V was cut back by 5 bases and J by 1 base. CDR3 bases: TGTGCCAGCAGCCGACAGGGCCAAGAGACCCAGTACTTC. Translation gives CASSRQGQETQYF.

This clonotype was picked up a small number of times. The chain joins TRBV4-3 to TRBJ2-7; a weak D match, TRBD1 (5 bases). With 4 bases removed from V and 5 bases from J, the gap between germline ends came to 15 bases. The CDR3 totals 14 residues. The germline V gene encodes CDR1 LGHNA and CDR2 YSLEER. This chain's CDR3 is CASSPGSPRDEQYF. The CDR3 DNA reads as TGCGCCAGCAGCCCCGGGTCCCCCAGGGACGAGCAGTACTTC.

The table lists this clonotype with a few counts. The V and J genes are TRBV5-1 and TRBJ1-1; D remains ambiguous. The CDR3 has 13 residues. V lost 6 bases and J lost 1, with 10 bases in between. The V gene's germline CDR1 is SGHRS and CDR2 YFSETQ. The CDR3 coding sequence is TGCGCCAGCACCAAGGACCCGAACACTGAAGCTTTCTTT. This gives the protein CASTKDPNTEAFF.

The sample holds many counts of this clonotype. The chain is built from TRBV20-1 and TRBJ2-3, with 8 bases lining up with TRBD1. The CDR3 is 15 residues long. Germline values: CDR1 DFQATT, CDR2 SNEGSKA (reference sequence). V lost 6 bases to trimming and J lost 4 bases; unmatched junction nucleotides: 12. The CDR3 spells CSAPDRVRGPDTQYF. The CDR3, as DNA: TGCAGTGCGCCGGACAGGGTCAGGGGCCCAGATACGCAGTATTTT.

This clonotype was found a few times. This chain uses TRBV12-3 or TRBV12-4 with TRBJ1-5; 8 nucleotides align to TRBD1. The CDR3 has 15 residues. The V segment lost 4 bases and the J segment 3 bases; nucleotides outside the gene matches: 5. The CDR3 sequence: CASSSTGGNNQPQHF. The CDR3 bases are TGTGCCAGCAGTTCCACAGGGGGGAACAATCAGCCCCAGCATTTT.

The rearrangement links TRBV6-6 to TRBJ2-7; maybe TRBD2 (5 bases). The V end lost 2 bases, the J end lost 5 bases, and 22 bases lay between the germline ends. Germline V lookup: CDR1 MNHNY, CDR2 SVGAGI (reference sequence). This CDR3 spans 17 amino acids. CDR3 protein: CASSYQPKSREKDEQYF. The CDR3 DNA is TGTGCCAGCAGTTACCAGCCTAAATCGAGGGAGAAAGACGAGCAGTACTTC.

This clonotype was seen ten or more times. The rearrangement uses TRBV6-2 or TRBV6-3 and TRBJ2-1; 13 nucleotides align to TRBD2. With V trimmed by 2 bases and J by 0 bases, 4 bases remained unmatched. The CDR3 is 18 residues long. Germline lookup yields CDR1 MNHEY and CDR2 SVGEGT. The CDR3 region is CASSYPGLAGSSYNEQFF. CDR3 in DNA: TGTGCCAGCAGTTACCCGGGACTAGCGGGGAGCTCCTACAATGAGCAGTTCTTC.

This clonotype was seen a few times. V and J are TRBV12-3 or TRBV12-4 and TRBJ2-7; TRBD2 matches 9 bases. CDR3 length: 14 amino acids. The junction had 9 bases not matched to a gene; V was cut back by 7 bases and J by 5 bases. CDR3 nucleotides: TGTGCCAGCACCTTTAGCGGGAGATACGACGAGCAGTACTTC. This sequence encodes CASTFSGRYDEQYF.

V and J are TRBV5-1 and TRBJ1-1, with a weak D call TRBD1 (5 bases). Germline CDR1 and CDR2: SGHRS and YFSETQ. Deletions cut 2 bases from V and 0 bases from J, with 17 bases between. This CDR3 region has 17 residues. The CDR3 spells CASSFVGGDGVNTEAFF. For the CDR3, the DNA is TGCGCCAGCAGCTTCGTGGGAGGGGACGGGGTGAACACTGAAGCTTTCTTT.

This clonotype appeared a few times. The genes are TRBV12-3 or TRBV12-4 and TRBJ2-2; 9 nucleotides agree with TRBD2. This CDR3 contains 15 residues. J gave up 5 bases and V 10 bases, and 11 bases lay outside the gene matches. The chain's CDR3 is CANTRASGETGELFF. DNA for the CDR3: TGTGCCAACACCCGAGCTAGCGGGGAGACCGGGGAGCTGTTTTTT.

CDR3 amino acids: CSARGTSGNDEQYF. CDR3 bases: TGCAGTGCCAGGGGGACTAGCGGGAATGACGAGCAGTACTTC. The V call is TRBV20-1, the J call TRBJ2-7, with 13 bases fitting TRBD2. Per germline, CDR1 DFQATT and CDR2 SNEGSKA (reference sequence). This CDR3 spans 14 amino acids. Trimming at V came to 6 bases and at J to 5 bases, leaving 7 bases not matched to a gene.

V is TRBV18 and J is TRBJ2-7, with 9 bases that match TRBD2. The germline CDR1 and CDR2 sequences are KGHSH and LQKENI. J gave up 0 bases and V 3 bases, and 15 bases lay outside the gene matches. There are 19 residues in the CDR3. CDR3 region: CASSPPSGGPSATSYEQYF. In DNA form, the CDR3 reads TGTGCCAGCTCACCTCCGAGCGGGGGGCCTTCTGCAACCTCCTACGAGCAGTACTTC.

The chain employs TRBV20-1 and TRBJ2-1; possible D gene TRBD2, 5 bases. V was trimmed by 6 bases and J by 5 bases, leaving 32 bases between them. CDR1 is DFQATT and CDR2 is SNEGSKA in the germline V gene (reference sequence). The CDR3 consists of 19 residues. The CDR3 loop reads CSANFQLTISGWRDNEQFF. In DNA, the CDR3 is TGCAGTGCCAATTTCCAGTTAACCATTTCGGGATGGCGGGACAATGAGCAGTTCTTC.

This clonotype was seen repeatedly, ten times or more. V and J are TRBV15 and TRBJ2-2; 9 bases align to TRBD2. V shed 5 bases, J shed 7 bases, and the junction held 8 bases outside the gene matches. CDR3 size: 15 residues. The germline V gene has CDR1 LNHNV and CDR2 YYDKDF (reference sequence). CDR3: CATSVSGSELGELFF. Written as DNA, the CDR3 is TGTGCCACCAGCGTTAGCGGGAGCGAACTCGGGGAGCTGTTTTTT.

This chain uses TRBV7-2 with TRBJ2-7, with 7 bases identical to TRBD2. This CDR3 is built from 13 residues. Per germline, CDR1 SGHTA and CDR2 FQGNSA. V lost 5 bases to trimming and J lost 6 bases; unmatched junction nucleotides: 7. CDR3 loop: CASSISGRGEQYF. In DNA form, the CDR3 reads TGTGCCAGCAGCATTAGCGGGCGAGGCGAGCAGTACTTC.

This clonotype turned up a few times. V is TRBV7-2 and J is TRBJ1-1; the match to TRBD1 covers 10 bases. V trimming: 6 bases; J trimming: 0 bases; junction bases outside the gene matches: 10. CDR1 is SGHTA and CDR2 is FQGNSA in the germline V gene. The CDR3 is 17 amino acids. CDR3 loop: CASSSLPGQGMNTEAFF. In DNA form, the CDR3 reads TGTGCCAGCAGTTCGCTACCGGGACAGGGGATGAACACTGAAGCTTTCTTT.

This clonotype was counted at least ten times. The chain couples TRBV7-9 to TRBJ2-7; weak D call: TRBD1 (6 bases). The CDR3 totals 14 residues. Between the trimmed V and J ends, which lost 4 bases and 0 bases, there was a span of 10 bases. Germline CDR1 SEHNR, CDR2 FQNEAQ (reference sequence). The CDR3 sequence is CASSSRQDSYEQYF. Here the CDR3 DNA reads TGTGCCAGCAGCTCACGACAGGACTCCTACGAGCAGTACTTC.

The rearrangement links TRBV20-1 to TRBJ2-2; 8 bases are shared with TRBD2. The CDR3 spans 14 residues. J lost 3 bases, V lost 6 bases, and 6 bases had no gene match. Germline V gives CDR1 DFQATT, CDR2 SNEGSKA (reference sequence). Written as DNA, the CDR3 is TGCAGTGCCCTAAGCGGGAGCTACACCGGGGAGCTGTTTTTT. It codes for CSALSGSYTGELFF.

This clonotype was recorded a few times. The chain combines TRBV18 with TRBJ2-7; TRBD1 matches at 10 bases. Losses at the gene ends were 1 base for V and 2 bases for J; bases not matched to a gene: 5. The germline CDR1 and CDR2 sequences are KGHSH and LQKENI. This CDR3 has 16 residues. The CDR3 DNA sequence: TGTGCCAGCTCACCACAGACAGGGGGCGCCACCTACGAGCAGTACTTC. Amino acid sequence: CASSPQTGGATYEQYF.

About this clonotype: The CDR3 ends on some other residue instead of the conserved phenylalanine or tryptophan, so this is likely a read error. The chain couples TRBV6-5 to TRBJ2-1; 10 nucleotides align to TRBD2. The germline V gene encodes CDR1 MNHEY and CDR2 SVGAGI. Germline trimming cut 0 bases from V and 2 bases from J; bases unmatched to any gene: 7. This CDR3 is built from 18 residues. The CDR3 spells CASSYSPAGGVTYNEQFS. As DNA, the CDR3 is TGTGCCAGCAGTTACTCCCCAGCGGGAGGGGTAACCTACAATGAGCAGTTCTCC.

This clonotype was seen more than once but under ten times. DNA for the CDR3: TGTGCCAGCATCCGGAGGCGAGATAGCAATCAGCCCCAGCATTTT. This codes for CASIRRRDSNQPQHF. This chain connects TRBV6-1 to TRBJ1-5; D not certain. Trimming left V 7 bases short and J 0 bases short, with 13 bases between. This CDR3 region has 15 residues. From germline, CDR1 is MNHNS and CDR2 SASEGT.